Below, 3 T cell receptor beta chains from the same sample are listed, as sequenced in a study of cytomegalovirus exposure and HLA in healthy donors. Primers: 60 Vbeta forward and 13 Jbeta reverse. Profiled with immunoSEQ multiplex PCR; TCRdb holds only in-frame clones, not every one. The profile covers 210,000 or so clones, with roughly 73% appearing a single time and 2% to 2.5% taken by the ten largest. Material: PBMCs. Receptors were obtained from a woman aged 30 to 39 in good health and CMV-seropositive.

This CDR3 is CASRMTSGAGAQYF. The CDR3, as DNA: TGTGCCAGCAGAATGACTAGCGGGGCCGGGGCCCAGTACTTC. J is TRBJ2-5 and V is TRBV27, with 11 nucleotides matching TRBD2. The CDR3 consists of 14 residues. Germline CDR1 MNHEY, CDR2 SMNVEV (reference sequence). V dropped 6 bases and J dropped 9; count of bases not matched to a gene: 9.

In its sample, this clone was seen a few times. V gene TRBV7-2 combines with J gene TRBJ1-5, with a tentative D call TRBD1 (6 bases). V lost 3 bases to trimming and J lost 9 bases, with 18 bases between them. There are 15 residues in the CDR3. CDR1 is SGHTA and CDR2 is FQGNSA in the germline V gene. Here the CDR3 DNA reads TGTGCCAGCAGCTTCAATCCAGTTAGGGGGTGGCCCCAGCATTTT. Its protein product is CASSFNPVRGWPQHF.

V usage is TRBV10-3 and J usage is TRBJ2-3, with D maybe TRBD1 (6 bases). V lost 4 bases and J lost 3, with 11 bases in between. This CDR3 has 14 residues. CDR1 and CDR2 from the germline V gene are ENHRY and SYGVKD. This CDR3 is CAISARGRTDTQYF. CDR3 nucleotides: TGTGCCATCAGTGCCAGGGGCAGAACAGATACGCAGTATTTT.